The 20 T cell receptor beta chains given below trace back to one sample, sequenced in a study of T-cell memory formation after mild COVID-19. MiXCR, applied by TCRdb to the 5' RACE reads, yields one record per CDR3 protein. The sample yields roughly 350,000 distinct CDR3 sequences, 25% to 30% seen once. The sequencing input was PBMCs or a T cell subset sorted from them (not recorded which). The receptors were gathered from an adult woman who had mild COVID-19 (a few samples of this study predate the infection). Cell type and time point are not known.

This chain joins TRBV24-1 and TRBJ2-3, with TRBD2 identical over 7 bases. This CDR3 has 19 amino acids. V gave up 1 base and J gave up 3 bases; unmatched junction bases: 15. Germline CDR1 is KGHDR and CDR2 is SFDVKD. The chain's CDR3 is CATSDFPGREPRGTDTQYF. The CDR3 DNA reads TGTGCCACCAGTGATTTTCCGGGGCGGGAGCCTCGAGGGACAGATACGCAGTATTTT.

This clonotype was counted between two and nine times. CDR3 in amino acids: CAISQTPGAGAVADTQYF. The CDR3 DNA is TGTGCCATCAGCCAGACCCCAGGGGCGGGAGCCGTCGCAGATACGCAGTATTTT. The chain combines TRBV24-1 with TRBJ2-3; D possibly corresponds to TRBD2 (7 bases). The CDR3 totals 18 residues. V gave up 11 bases and J gave up 4 bases, with 30 bases separating them. Germline CDR1 and CDR2: KGHDR and SFDVKD.

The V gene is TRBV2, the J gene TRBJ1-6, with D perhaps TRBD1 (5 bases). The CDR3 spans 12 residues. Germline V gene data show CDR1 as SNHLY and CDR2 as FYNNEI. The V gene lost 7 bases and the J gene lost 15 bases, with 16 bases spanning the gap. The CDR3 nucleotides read TGTGCCAGCATTGGGGGGGGAGGTCTCCTCCACTTT. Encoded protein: CASIGGGGLLHF.

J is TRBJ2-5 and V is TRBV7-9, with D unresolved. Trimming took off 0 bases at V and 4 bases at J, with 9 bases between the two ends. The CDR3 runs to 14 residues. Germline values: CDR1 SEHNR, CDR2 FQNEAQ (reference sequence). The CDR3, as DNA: TGTGCCAGCAGCTTAGCTCCATCCTCAGAGACCCAGTACTTC. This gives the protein CASSLAPSSETQYF.

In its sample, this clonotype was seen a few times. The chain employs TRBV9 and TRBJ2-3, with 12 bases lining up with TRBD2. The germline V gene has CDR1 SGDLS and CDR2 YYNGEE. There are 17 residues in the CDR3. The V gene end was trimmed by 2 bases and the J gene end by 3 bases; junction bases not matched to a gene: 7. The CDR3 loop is CASSVRTSGEGTDTQYF. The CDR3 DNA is TGTGCCAGCAGCGTCCGGACTAGCGGGGAAGGTACAGATACGCAGTATTTT.

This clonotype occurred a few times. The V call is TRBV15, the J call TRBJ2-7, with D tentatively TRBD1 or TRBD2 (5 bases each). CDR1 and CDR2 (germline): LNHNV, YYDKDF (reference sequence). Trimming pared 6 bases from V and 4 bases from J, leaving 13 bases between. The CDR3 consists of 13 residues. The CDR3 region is CATRMRGRYEQYF. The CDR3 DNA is TGTGCCACCAGGATGAGGGGCAGGTACGAGCAGTACTTC.

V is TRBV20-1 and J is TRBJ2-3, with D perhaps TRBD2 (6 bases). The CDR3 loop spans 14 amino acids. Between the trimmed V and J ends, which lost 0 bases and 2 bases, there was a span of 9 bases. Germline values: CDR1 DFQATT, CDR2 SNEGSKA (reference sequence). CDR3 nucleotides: TGCAGTGCTAGAGATGGGGGACTCACAGATACGCAGTATTTT. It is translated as CSARDGGLTDTQYF.

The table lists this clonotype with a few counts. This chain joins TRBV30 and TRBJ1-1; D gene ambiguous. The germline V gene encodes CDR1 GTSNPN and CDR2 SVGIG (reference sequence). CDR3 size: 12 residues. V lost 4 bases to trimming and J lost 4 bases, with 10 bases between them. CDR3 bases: TGTGCCTGGACTCGGGGTGCCACTGAAGCTTTCTTT. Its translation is CAWTRGATEAFF.

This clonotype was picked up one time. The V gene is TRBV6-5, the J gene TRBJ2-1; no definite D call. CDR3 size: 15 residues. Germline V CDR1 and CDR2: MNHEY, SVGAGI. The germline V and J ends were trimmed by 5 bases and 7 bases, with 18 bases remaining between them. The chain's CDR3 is CASSTAEPPWNEQFF. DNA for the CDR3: TGTGCCAGCAGTACCGCGGAACCCCCCTGGAATGAGCAGTTCTTC.

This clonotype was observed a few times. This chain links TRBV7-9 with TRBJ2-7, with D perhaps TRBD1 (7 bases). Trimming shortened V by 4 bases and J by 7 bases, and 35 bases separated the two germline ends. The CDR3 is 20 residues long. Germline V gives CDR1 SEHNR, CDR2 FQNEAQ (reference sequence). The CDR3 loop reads CASSSQLPPTGRTPRGEQYF. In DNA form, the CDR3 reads TGTGCCAGCAGCTCACAACTCCCCCCGACAGGGAGGACCCCAAGGGGGGAGCAGTACTTC.

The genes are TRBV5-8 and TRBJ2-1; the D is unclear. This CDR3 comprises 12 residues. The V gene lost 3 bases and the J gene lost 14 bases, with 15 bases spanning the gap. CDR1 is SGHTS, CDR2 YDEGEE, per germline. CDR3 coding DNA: TGTGCCAGCAGCTCTCAGAAGGGTCGGGAGTTCTTC. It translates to CASSSQKGREFF.

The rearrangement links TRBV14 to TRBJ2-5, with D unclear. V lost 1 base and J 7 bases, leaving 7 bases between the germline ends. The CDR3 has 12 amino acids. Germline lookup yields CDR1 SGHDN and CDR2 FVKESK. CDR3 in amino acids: CASSQGVATQYF. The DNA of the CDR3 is TGTGCCAGCAGCCAAGGGGTGGCGACCCAGTACTTC.

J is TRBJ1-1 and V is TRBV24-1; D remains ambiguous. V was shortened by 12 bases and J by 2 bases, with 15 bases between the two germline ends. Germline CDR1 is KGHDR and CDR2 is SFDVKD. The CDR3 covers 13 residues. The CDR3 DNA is TGTGCCGTCCGCACCGCTGGAAACACTGAAGCTTTCTTT. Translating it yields CAVRTAGNTEAFF.

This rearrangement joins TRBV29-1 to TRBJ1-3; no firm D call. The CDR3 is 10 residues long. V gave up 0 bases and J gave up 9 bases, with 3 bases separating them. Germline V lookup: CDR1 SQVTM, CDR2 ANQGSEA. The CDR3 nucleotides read TGCAGCGTTGAAGAGGGCACCATATATTTT. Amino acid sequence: CSVEEGTIYF.

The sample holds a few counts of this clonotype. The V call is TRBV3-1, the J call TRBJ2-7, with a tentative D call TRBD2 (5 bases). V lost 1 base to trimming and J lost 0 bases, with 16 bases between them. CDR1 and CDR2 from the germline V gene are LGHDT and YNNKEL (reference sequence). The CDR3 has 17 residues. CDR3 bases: TGTGCCAGCAGCCAAGGACTAAACTGGGCTACCTCCTACGAGCAGTACTTC. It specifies CASSQGLNWATSYEQYF.

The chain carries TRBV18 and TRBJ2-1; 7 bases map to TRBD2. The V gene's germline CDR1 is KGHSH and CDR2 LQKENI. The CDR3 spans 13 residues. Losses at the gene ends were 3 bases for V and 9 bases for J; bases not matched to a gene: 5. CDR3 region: CASSPQLASEQFF. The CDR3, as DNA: TGTGCCAGCTCACCTCAACTAGCGAGTGAGCAGTTCTTC. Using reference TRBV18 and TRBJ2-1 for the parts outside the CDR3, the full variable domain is NAGVMQNPRHLVRRRGQEARLRCSPMKGHSHVYWYRQLPEEGLKFMVYLQKENIIDESGMPKERFSAEFPKEGPSILRIQQVVRGDSAAYFCASSPQLASEQFFGPGTRLTVL.

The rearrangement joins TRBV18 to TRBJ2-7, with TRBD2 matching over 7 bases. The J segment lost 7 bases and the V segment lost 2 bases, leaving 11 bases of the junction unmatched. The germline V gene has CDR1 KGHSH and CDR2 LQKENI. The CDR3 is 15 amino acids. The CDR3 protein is CASSPYSGGPREQYF. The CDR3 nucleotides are TGTGCCAGCTCACCATACTCGGGAGGTCCGAGGGAGCAGTACTTC.

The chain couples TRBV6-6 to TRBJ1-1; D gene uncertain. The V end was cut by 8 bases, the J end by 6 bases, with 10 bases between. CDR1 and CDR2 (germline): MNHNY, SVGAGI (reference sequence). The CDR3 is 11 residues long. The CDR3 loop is CASESRSEAFF. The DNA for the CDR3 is TGTGCCAGCGAGAGTAGGTCTGAAGCTTTCTTT.

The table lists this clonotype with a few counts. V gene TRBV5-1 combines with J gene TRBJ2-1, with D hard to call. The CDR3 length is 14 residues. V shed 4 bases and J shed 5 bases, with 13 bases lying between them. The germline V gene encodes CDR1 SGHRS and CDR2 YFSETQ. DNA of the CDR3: TGCGCCAGCAGCCCTACCGGAGTACACAATGAGCAGTTCTTC. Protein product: CASSPTGVHNEQFF.

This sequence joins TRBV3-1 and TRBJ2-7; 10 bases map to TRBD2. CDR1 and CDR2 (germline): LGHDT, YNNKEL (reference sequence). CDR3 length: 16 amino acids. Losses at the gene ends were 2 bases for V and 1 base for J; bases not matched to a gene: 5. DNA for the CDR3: TGTGCCAGCAGCCAACAAAGCGGGGGGGGTTCCTACGAGCAGTACTTC. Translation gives CASSQQSGGGSYEQYF.